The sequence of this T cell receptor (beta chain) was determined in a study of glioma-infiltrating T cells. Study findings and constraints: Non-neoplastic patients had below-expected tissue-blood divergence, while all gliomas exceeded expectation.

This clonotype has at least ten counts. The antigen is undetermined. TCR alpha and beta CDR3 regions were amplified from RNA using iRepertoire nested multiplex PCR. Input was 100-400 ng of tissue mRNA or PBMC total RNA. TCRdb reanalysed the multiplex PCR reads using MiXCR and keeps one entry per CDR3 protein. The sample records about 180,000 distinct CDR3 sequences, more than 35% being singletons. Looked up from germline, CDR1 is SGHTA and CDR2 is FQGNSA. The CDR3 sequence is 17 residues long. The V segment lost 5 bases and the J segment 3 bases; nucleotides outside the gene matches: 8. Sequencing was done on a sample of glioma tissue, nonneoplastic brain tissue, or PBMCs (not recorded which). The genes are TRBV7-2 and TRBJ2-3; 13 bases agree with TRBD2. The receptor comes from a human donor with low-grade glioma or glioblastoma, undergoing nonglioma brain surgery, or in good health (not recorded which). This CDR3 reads CASSRGTSGIGTDTQYF. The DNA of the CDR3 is TGTGCCAGCAGCAGAGGGACTAGCGGGATTGGGACAGATACGCAGTATTTT.